These 14 T cell receptor beta chains were all obtained from the same sample, sequenced in a study of type 1 regulatory T cells. TCRdb reprocessed the reads via MiXCR and lists one record per CDR3 protein. Here the sample spans about 23,000 distinct CDR3 sequences, around half being singletons. The antigens for these receptors are not known. Material: cultured T cells, either the whole culture or a sorted T cell fraction (not recorded which). The receptor set was obtained from a human donor in good health.

V gene TRBV15 combines with J gene TRBJ1-4, with a tentative D call TRBD1 (5 bases). Germline CDR1 LNHNV, CDR2 YYDKDF (reference sequence). V was pared by 1 base and J by 6 bases, with 15 bases between. The CDR3 sequence is 16 residues long. CDR3 nucleotide sequence: TGTGCCACCAGCAGAGCCCGAGACAGATTGGATGAAAAACTGTTTTTT. It yields the protein CATSRARDRLDEKLFF.

The chain employs TRBV6-5 and TRBJ1-1, with 7 bases aligning to TRBD1. The J segment lost 0 bases and the V segment lost 2 bases, leaving 3 bases of the junction unmatched. CDR1 is MNHEY, CDR2 SVGAGI, per germline. The CDR3 runs to 15 residues. The CDR3 region is CASSYIGTVNTEAFF. For the CDR3, the DNA is TGTGCCAGCAGTTACATCGGGACAGTGAACACTGAAGCTTTCTTT.

The chain carries TRBV18 and TRBJ1-1; 7 bases are a match to TRBD1. Germline V CDR1 and CDR2: KGHSH, LQKENI. The CDR3 is 18 amino acids. V lost 1 base, J lost 0 bases, and 11 bases stayed unmatched. CDR3 protein: CASSPRQGGGGMNTEAFF. The DNA of the CDR3 is TGTGCCAGCTCACCACGACAGGGAGGGGGGGGCATGAACACTGAAGCTTTCTTT.

This rearrangement joins TRBV10-3 to TRBJ2-7, with 8 bases matching TRBD2. V dropped 6 bases and J dropped 2; count of bases not matched to a gene: 9. CDR1 is ENHRY, CDR2 SYGVKD, per germline. The CDR3 loop spans 15 amino acids. This CDR3 is CAIRESGGDPYEQYF. For the CDR3, the DNA is TGTGCCATCAGGGAAAGCGGGGGAGACCCCTACGAGCAGTACTTC.

This clonotype appeared many times. This chain uses TRBV11-2 with TRBJ2-7; 9 positions agree with TRBD1. CDR1 SGHAT and CDR2 FQNNGV come from the germline V gene. With V trimmed by 5 bases and J by 6 bases, 5 bases remained unmatched. The length of the CDR3 is 13 residues. The CDR3 region is CASSLTGGSEQYF. CDR3 DNA: TGTGCCAGCAGCCTAACAGGGGGCTCCGAGCAGTACTTC.

This clonotype was recorded once. This rearrangement joins TRBV27 to TRBJ1-1; maybe TRBD1 (6 bases). Germline CDR1 and CDR2: MNHEY and SMNVEV (reference sequence). This CDR3 is built from 15 residues. Trimming removed 6 bases from V and 0 bases from J, with 14 bases in between. The CDR3 DNA reads TGTGCCAGCAGACCCCTTGGGGGCGTGAACACTGAAGCTTTCTTT. It specifies CASRPLGGVNTEAFF.

The V and J genes are TRBV7-2 and TRBJ2-1; TRBD1 aligns across 9 bases. The junction had 5 bases not matched to a gene; V was cut back by 5 bases and J by 6 bases. The germline V gene has CDR1 SGHTA and CDR2 FQGNSA. The CDR3 runs 14 residues. CDR3 coding DNA: TGTGCCAGCAGCCCAGGGACAGGGCCCAATGAGCAGTTCTTC. Translated: CASSPGTGPNEQFF.

The chain is built from TRBV7-9 and TRBJ2-2; D perhaps matches TRBD2 (5 bases). The germline gives CDR1 SEHNR, CDR2 FQNEAQ (reference sequence). Between the trimmed V and J ends, which lost 1 base and 2 bases, there was a span of 8 bases. This CDR3 comprises 15 residues. CDR3 bases: TGTGCCAGCAGCTTAGTCGGGATCAACACCGGGGAGCTGTTTTTT. It is translated as CASSLVGINTGELFF.

V usage is TRBV12-3 or TRBV12-4 and J usage is TRBJ1-1; the match to TRBD1 covers 7 bases. The V and J ends lost 4 bases and 13 bases, in that order; junction bases with no gene match: 6. The CDR3 covers 11 residues. The CDR3 reads CASSSRQGGFF. The CDR3 nucleotides are TGTGCCAGCAGTTCGCGGCAGGGGGGTTTCTTT.

This chain connects TRBV12-3 or TRBV12-4 to TRBJ2-5; D call uncertain. The V end was cut by 6 bases, the J end by 5 bases, with 10 bases between. This CDR3 is 12 amino acids long. CDR3 sequence reads: CASRSSWETQYF. The CDR3 nucleotides read TGTGCCAGCAGATCTTCGTGGGAGACCCAGTACTTC.

Judged by abundance, this clonotype is medium-sized. This chain links TRBV7-2 with TRBJ2-3, with 9 bases identical to TRBD2. With 4 bases clipped from V and 0 bases from J, the junction kept 2 bases outside the gene matches. The CDR3 sequence is 15 residues long. Germline assignment: CDR1 SGHTA and CDR2 FQGNSA. The CDR3 sequence: CASSSSGTSTDTQYF. The CDR3 DNA reads as TGTGCCAGCAGCTCTAGCGGGACTAGCACAGATACGCAGTATTTT.

The chain combines TRBV5-1 with TRBJ1-1, with D possibly being TRBD1 (5 bases). CDR3 length: 15 amino acids. Trimming took 4 bases from V and 5 from J, leaving 18 bases between them. CDR1 is SGHRS and CDR2 is YFSETQ in the germline V gene. The CDR3 loop is CASSPRVGVNTEAFF. The CDR3 DNA sequence: TGCGCCAGCAGCCCTCGAGTGGGGGTAAATACTGAAGCTTTCTTT.

The gene calls are TRBV6-1 and TRBJ2-1; weak D call: TRBD1 (6 bases). CDR3 length: 15 residues. Germline V gene lookup returns CDR1 MNHNS and CDR2 SASEGT. Trimming left V 6 bases short and J 1 base short, with 13 bases between. This CDR3 is CASRSPQGSYNEQFF. CDR3 sequence (DNA): TGTGCCAGCAGAAGTCCTCAGGGGTCCTACAATGAGCAGTTCTTC.

V and J are TRBV6-6 and TRBJ1-5; TRBD1 is a possible D gene (5 bases). The CDR3 length is 14 residues. The germline gives CDR1 MNHNY, CDR2 SVGAGI (reference sequence). V gave up 6 bases and J gave up 0 bases, with 9 bases separating them. CDR3 amino acids: CASRGTGSNQPQHF. The CDR3, as DNA: TGTGCCAGCAGGGGAACAGGTAGCAATCAGCCCCAGCATTTT.